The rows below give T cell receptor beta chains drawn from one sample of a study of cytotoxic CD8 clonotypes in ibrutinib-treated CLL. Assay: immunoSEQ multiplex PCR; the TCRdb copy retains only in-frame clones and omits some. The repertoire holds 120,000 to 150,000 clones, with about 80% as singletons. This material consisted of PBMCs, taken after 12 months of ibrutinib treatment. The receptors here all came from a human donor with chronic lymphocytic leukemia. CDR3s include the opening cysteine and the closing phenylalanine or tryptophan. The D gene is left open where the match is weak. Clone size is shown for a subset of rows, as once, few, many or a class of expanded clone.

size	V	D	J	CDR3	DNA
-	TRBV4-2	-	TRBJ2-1	CASSQDLGGAAYNEQFF	TGTGCCAGCAGCCAAGATCTGGGGGGGGCAGCTTACAATGAGCAGTTCTTC
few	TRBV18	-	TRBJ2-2	CASSPPRPGELFF	TGTGCCAGCTCACCACCAAGACCCGGGGAGCTGTTTTTT
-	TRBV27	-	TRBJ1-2	CASSLTGPYGYTF	TGTGCCAGCAGTCTCACAGGCCCCTATGGCTACACCTTC
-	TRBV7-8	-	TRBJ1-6	CASSLATLPASSYNSPLHF	TGTGCCAGCAGCTTAGCTACCCTCCCGGCGAGCTCCTATAATTCACCCCTCCACTTT
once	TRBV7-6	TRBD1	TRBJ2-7	CASSLDRGLSYEQYF	TGTGCCAGCAGCTTAGACAGGGGGCTCTCCTACGAGCAGTACTTC
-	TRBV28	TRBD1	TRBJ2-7	CASSLLGTAYEQYF	TGTGCCAGCAGTTTATTAGGGACAGCCTACGAGCAGTACTTC
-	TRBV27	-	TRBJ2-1	CASSFLGANEQFF	TGTGCCAGCAGTTTCTTGGGGGCCAATGAGCAGTTCTTC
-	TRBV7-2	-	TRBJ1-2	CASSPPGGNGYTF	TGTGCCAGCAGCCCTCCCGGGGGGAATGGCTACACCTTC
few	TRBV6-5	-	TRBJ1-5	CASRAGLNQPQHF	TGTGCCAGCCGAGCGGGTCTGAATCAGCCCCAGCATTTT
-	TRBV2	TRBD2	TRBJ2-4	CASRGGLAVAKNIQYF	TGTGCCAGCAGGGGGGGACTAGCGGTAGCCAAAAACATTCAGTACTTC
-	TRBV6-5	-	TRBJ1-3	CASLAGPNTIYF	TGTGCCAGTTTAGCGGGTCCGAACACCATATATTTT
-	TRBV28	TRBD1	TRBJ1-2	CASSPGGTGGPWGYGYTF	TGTGCCAGCAGTCCTGGCGGGACAGGGGGACCTTGGGGCTATGGCTACACCTTC
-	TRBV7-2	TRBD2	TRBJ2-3	CASSLGTSGSGDTQYF	TGTGCCAGCAGCCTCGGGACTAGCGGGAGTGGAGATACGCAGTATTTT
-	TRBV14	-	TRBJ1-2	CASSQDLQGRYYGYTF	TGTGCCAGCAGCCAAGATTTACAGGGAAGGTACTATGGCTACACCTTC
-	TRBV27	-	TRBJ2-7	CASRSNRDAYEQYF	TGTGCCAGCAGGAGTAACAGGGACGCCTACGAGCAGTACTTC
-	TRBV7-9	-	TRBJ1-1	CASRPIAGTEAFF	TGTGCCAGCAGACCAATTGCGGGGACTGAAGCTTTCTTT
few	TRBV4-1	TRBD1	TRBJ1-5	CASSHETGTGTQPQHF	TGCGCCAGCAGCCATGAAACCGGGACAGGTACTCAGCCCCAGCATTTT
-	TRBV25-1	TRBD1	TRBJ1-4	CASSAHDPGTGVVKLFF	TGTGCCAGCAGTGCCCACGACCCGGGGACAGGGGTTGTAAAACTGTTTTTT
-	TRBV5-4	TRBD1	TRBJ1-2	CASSPGQDYGYTF	TGTGCCAGCAGCCCCGGACAGGATTATGGCTACACCTTC
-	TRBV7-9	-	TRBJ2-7	CASSTQQGSYEQYF	TGTGCCAGCAGCACCCAACAGGGCTCCTACGAGCAGTACTTC
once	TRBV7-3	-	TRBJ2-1	CASSLGPEQFF	TGTGCCAGCAGCTTAGGGCCTGAGCAGTTCTTC
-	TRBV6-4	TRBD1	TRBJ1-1	CASSDSRQGHTEAFF	TGTGCCAGCAGTGACTCTAGACAGGGTCACACTGAAGCTTTCTTT
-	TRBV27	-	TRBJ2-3	CASSLAPRASTDTQYF	TGTGCCAGCAGTTTAGCTCCAAGAGCCAGCACAGATACGCAGTATTTT
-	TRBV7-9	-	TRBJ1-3	CASSSMVGNTIYF	TGTGCCAGCAGCTCAATGGTTGGAAACACCATATATTTT
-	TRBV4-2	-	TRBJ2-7	CASSQDPRGSYEQYF	TGTGCCAGCAGCCAAGATCCCCGGGGCTCCTACGAGCAGTACTTC
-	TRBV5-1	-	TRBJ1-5	CASSTSGGGQPQHF	TGCGCCAGCAGCACTAGCGGGGGGGGGCAACCCCAGCATTTT
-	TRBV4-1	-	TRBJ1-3	CASSPGGLSGNTIYF	TGCGCCAGCAGCCCCGGAGGGCTCTCTGGAAACACCATATATTTT
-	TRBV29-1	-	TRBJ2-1	CSVEESQGGYEQFF	TGCAGCGTTGAAGAATCACAGGGGGGGTATGAGCAGTTCTTC
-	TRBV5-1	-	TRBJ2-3	CASSLVSDTQYF	TGCGCCAGCAGCTTGGTATCAGATACGCAGTATTTT
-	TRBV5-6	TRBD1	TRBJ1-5	CASSVTGGNQPQHF	TGTGCCAGCAGCGTAACAGGGGGCAATCAGCCCCAGCATTTT
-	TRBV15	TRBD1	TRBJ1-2	CATSREQGNYGYTF	TGTGCCACCAGCAGAGAACAGGGGAACTATGGCTACACCTTC
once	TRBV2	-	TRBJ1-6	CAKNDRTYNSPLHF	TGTGCCAAAAATGACAGGACCTATAATTCACCCCTCCACTTT
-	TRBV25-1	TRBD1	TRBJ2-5	CASTGTGSQETQYF	TGTGCCAGCACAGGGACAGGGAGCCAAGAGACCCAGTACTTC
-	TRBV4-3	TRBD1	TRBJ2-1	CASSHFPGTGVYNEQFF	TGCGCCAGCAGCCATTTTCCCGGGACAGGTGTGTACAATGAGCAGTTCTTC
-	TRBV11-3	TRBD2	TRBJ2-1	CASSLGASGSINEQFF	TGTGCCAGCAGCTTAGGGGCTAGCGGGAGTATAAATGAGCAGTTCTTC
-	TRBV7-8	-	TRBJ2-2	CASSFPPGELFF	TGTGCCAGCAGCTTTCCCCCCGGGGAGCTGTTTTTT
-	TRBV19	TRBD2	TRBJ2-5	CASGGVLQETQYF	TGTGCCAGCGGGGGGGTACTCCAAGAGACCCAGTACTTC
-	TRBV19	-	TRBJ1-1	CASSIRAMNTEAFF	TGTGCCAGTAGTATCCGGGCCATGAACACTGAAGCTTTCTTT
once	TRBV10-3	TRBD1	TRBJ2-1	CAINGGQGMGYNEQFF	TGTGCCATCAATGGGGGACAGGGCATGGGGTACAATGAGCAGTTCTTC
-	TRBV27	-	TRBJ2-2	CATRGGRVGELFF	TGTGCCACCCGAGGGGGGCGGGTCGGGGAGCTGTTTTTT
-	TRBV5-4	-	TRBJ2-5	CASSSDREETQYF	TGTGCCAGCAGCTCGGACAGAGAAGAGACCCAGTACTTC
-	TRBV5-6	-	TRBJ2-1	CASSSLYNEQFF	TGTGCCAGCAGCTCCCTTTACAATGAGCAGTTCTTC
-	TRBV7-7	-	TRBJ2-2	CASSLATGSNTGELFF	TGTGCCAGCAGCTTAGCTACAGGGTCCAACACCGGGGAGCTGTTTTTT
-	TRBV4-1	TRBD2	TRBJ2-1	CASSQESLAGGSFEQFF	TGCGCCAGCAGCCAAGAGTCCCTAGCGGGGGGTTCGTTTGAGCAGTTCTTC
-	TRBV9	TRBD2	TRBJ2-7	CASSVGLAHEQYF	TGTGCCAGCAGCGTAGGACTAGCCCACGAGCAGTACTTC
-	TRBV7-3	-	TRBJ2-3	CASSPGPTSDTQYF	TGTGCCAGCAGCCCGGGACCGACGTCAGATACGCAGTATTTT
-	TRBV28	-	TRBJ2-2	CASLSGANTGELFF	TGTGCCAGCCTTAGCGGCGCGAACACCGGGGAGCTGTTTTTT
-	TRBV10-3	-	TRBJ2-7	CAIRTAYEQYF	TGTGCCATCAGGACCGCCTACGAGCAGTACTTC
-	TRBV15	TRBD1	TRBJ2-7	CATSRDRGYEQYF	TGTGCCACCAGCAGGGACAGGGGGTACGAGCAGTACTTC
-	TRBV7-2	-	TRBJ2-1	CASSLYFAGYNEQFF	TGTGCCAGCAGCTTATATTTCGCGGGGTACAATGAGCAGTTCTTC
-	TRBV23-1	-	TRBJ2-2	CASSPLTVSGDTGELFF	TGCGCCAGCAGTCCCCTGACAGTATCGGGAGACACCGGGGAGCTGTTTTTT
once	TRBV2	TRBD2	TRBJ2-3	CASSSLAGGVDTQYF	TGTGCCAGCAGTTCGCTAGCGGGAGGTGTAGATACGCAGTATTTT
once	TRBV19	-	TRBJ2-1	CASRLTQGYNEQFF	TGTGCCAGTAGGCTTACCCAGGGTTACAATGAGCAGTTCTTC
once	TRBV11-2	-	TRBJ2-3	CAWKRGDTQYF	TGTGCCTGGAAACGGGGAGATACGCAGTATTTT
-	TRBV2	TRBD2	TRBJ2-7	CASSPGTSGYSYEQYF	TGTGCCAGCAGCCCGGGCACTAGCGGATACTCCTACGAGCAGTACTTC